This T cell receptor (beta chain) came from a study of T cell responses to AZD1222 COVID-19 vaccine. Measured with immunoSEQ multiplex PCR; TCRdb has only the in-frame clones, and not every one. The data show some 120,000 clones, 88% seen once. Trimming removed 2 bases from V and 7 bases from J, with 15 bases in between. The CDR3 runs to 15 residues. The germline CDR1 and CDR2 sequences are KGHSH and LQKENI. Study results and caveats: Regions left unmutated in variants are reportedly the target of nearly half of spike-specific TCRs. Compared with day 0, the breadth and depth of the Spike-specific TCR repertoire rose significantly after two doses of AZD1222. Spike was spanned by vaccine-associated CD4 TCRs, which were dominant at 160-218 and 743-854. Only a handful of AZD1222 recipients, more than five in all, had baseline seropositivity.

About this clone itself: Antigen specificity is unknown.

The source is an adult in good health. Specimen: peripheral blood, collected on day 0 of MenACWY control vaccination. The chain combines TRBV18 with TRBJ2-1; the D gene is possibly TRBD1 (5 bases). Here the CDR3 reads CASSPEGAGNNEQFF. In DNA, the CDR3 is TGTGCCAGCTCACCAGAAGGGGCAGGGAATAATGAGCAGTTCTTC.